The sequence of this TCR beta chain was determined in a study of cytomegalovirus exposure and HLA in healthy donors. Points from the study as a whole: What TCR beta sequences reportedly achieved was accurate prediction of HLA-A and HLA-B alleles in most subjects. Most TCR beta V segments were productive about 90% or about 30% of the time in an earlier analysis. Later analysis placed DRB1 highest and HLA-C lowest in TCR association rates, which differed by HLA locus.

Trimming shortened V by 4 bases and J by 4 bases, and 14 bases separated the two germline ends. CDR1 and CDR2 (germline): SGHTA, FQGTGA. The CDR3 extends over 15 amino acids. PCR involved 60 Vbeta and 13 Jbeta primers. Generated by immunoSEQ multiplex PCR, the TCRdb table keeps only in-frame clones and is missing some. The repertoire holds approximately 150,000 clones, with roughly three quarters as singletons. This clone was seen a handful of times. The antigen remains unidentified. The source is a man younger than 35 in good health and CMV-seropositive. The gene calls are TRBV7-3 and TRBJ2-1; a weak D match, TRBD2 (6 bases). The sample comprised PBMCs. CDR3 nucleotide sequence: TGTGCCAGCAGCTGGCACGGGGGAGAATACAATGAGCAGTTCTTC. It translates to CASSWHGGEYNEQFF. Using reference TRBV7-3 and TRBJ2-1 for the parts outside the CDR3, the full variable domain is GAGVSQTPSNKVTEKGKYVELRCDPISGHTALYWYRQSLGQGPEFLIYFQGTGAADDSGLPNDRFFAVRPEGSVSTLKIQRTERGDSAVYLCASSWHGGEYNEQFFGPGTRLTVL.